The sequence of this T cell receptor (beta chain) was determined in a study of T cells in Graves' hyperthyroidism and ophthalmopathy. TCR beta CDR3 regions were amplified from RNA transcripts. The HTBI set primed first-round TCR CDR3 RT-PCR. TCRdb reprocessed the multiplex PCR reads with MiXCR, giving one entry per CDR3 protein. Of around 600,000 distinct CDR3 sequences in the sample, 15% to 17% are singletons; the top ten hold roughly 7.3%. Per germline, CDR1 SGHNT and CDR2 YYREEE (reference sequence). The CDR3 sequence is 15 residues long. With 2 bases removed from V and 3 bases from J, the gap between germline ends came to 12 bases.

The rearrangement joins TRBV5-4 to TRBJ2-1; possibly TRBD1 for D (6 bases). The sequencing input was blood. The receptor's source is a woman in her thirties with Graves' hyperthyroidism. DNA of the CDR3: TGTGCCAGCAGCTTTATTACAGGGAGCTACAATGAGCAGTTCTTC. The encoded protein is CASSFITGSYNEQFF.